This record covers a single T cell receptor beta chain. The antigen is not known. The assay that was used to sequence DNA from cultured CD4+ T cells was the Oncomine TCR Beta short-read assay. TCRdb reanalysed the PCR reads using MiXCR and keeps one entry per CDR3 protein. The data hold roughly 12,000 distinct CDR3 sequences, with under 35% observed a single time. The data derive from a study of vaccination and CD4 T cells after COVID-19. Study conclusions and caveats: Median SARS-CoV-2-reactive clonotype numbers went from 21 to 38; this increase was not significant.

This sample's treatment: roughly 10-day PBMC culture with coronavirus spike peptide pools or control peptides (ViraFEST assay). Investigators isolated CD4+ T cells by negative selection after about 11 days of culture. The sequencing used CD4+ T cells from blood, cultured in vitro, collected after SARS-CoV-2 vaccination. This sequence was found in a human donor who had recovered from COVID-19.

In DNA form, the CDR3 reads TGCAGTGCTTGCGACACCTCCGGCTTGGGGGAGCAGTACTTC. This translates into CSACDTSGLGEQYF. The chain carries TRBV20-1 and TRBJ2-7; D call uncertain. CDR1 and CDR2 from the germline V gene are DFQATT and SNEGSKA (reference sequence). With 5 bases removed from V and 7 bases from J, the gap between germline ends came to 21 bases. The CDR3 contains 14 residues.